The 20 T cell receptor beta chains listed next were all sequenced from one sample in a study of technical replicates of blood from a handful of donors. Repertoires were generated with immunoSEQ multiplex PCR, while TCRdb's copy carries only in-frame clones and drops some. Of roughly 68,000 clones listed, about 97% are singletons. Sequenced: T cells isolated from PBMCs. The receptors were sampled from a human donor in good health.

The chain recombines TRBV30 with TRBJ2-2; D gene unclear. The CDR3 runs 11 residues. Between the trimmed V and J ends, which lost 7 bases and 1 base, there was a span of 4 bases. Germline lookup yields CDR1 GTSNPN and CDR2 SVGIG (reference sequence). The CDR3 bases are TGTGCCTATAAGAACACCGGGGAGCTGTTTTTT. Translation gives CAYKNTGELFF.

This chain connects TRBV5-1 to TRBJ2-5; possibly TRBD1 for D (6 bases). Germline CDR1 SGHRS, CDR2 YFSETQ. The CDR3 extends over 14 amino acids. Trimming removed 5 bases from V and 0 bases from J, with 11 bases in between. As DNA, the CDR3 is TGCGCCAGCAGACAGGGCAGGTACCAAGAGACCCAGTACTTC. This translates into CASRQGRYQETQYF.

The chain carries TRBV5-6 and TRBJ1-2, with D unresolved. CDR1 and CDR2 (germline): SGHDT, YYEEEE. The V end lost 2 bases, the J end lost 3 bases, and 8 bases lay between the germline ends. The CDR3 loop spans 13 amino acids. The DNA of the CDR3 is TGTGCCAGCAGCTTTTCCAGTGACTATGGCTACACCTTC. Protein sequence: CASSFSSDYGYTF.

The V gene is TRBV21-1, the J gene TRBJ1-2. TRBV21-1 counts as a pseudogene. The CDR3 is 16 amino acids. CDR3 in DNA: TGTGCCAGCAGCAAAGATCCCTCGTCGCGTAACTATGGCTACACCTTC. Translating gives CASSKDPSSRNYGYTF.

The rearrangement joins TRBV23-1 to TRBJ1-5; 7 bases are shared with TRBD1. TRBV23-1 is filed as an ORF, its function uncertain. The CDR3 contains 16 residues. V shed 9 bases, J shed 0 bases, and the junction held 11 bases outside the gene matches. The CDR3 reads CASFTGAGYSNQPQHF. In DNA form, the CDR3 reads TGCGCCAGTTTTACAGGGGCGGGTTATAGCAATCAGCCCCAGCATTTT.

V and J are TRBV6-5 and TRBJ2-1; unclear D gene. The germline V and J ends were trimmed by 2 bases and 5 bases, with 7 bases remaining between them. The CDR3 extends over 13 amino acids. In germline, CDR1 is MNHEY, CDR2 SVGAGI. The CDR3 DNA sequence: TGTGCCAGCAGTTACCTTTACAACAATGAGCAGTTCTTC. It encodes CASSYLYNNEQFF.

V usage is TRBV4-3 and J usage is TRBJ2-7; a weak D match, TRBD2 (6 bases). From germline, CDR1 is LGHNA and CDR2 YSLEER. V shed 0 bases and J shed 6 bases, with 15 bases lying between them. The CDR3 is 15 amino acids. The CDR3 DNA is TGCGCCAGCAGCCAAGATCGCGGGGTCCCTCCCGAGCAGTACTTC. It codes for CASSQDRGVPPEQYF.

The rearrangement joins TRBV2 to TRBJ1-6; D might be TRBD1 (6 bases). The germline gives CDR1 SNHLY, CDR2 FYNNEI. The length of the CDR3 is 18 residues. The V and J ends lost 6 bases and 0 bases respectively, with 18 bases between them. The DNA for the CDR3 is TGTGCCAGCAGCCAGGGACATCCCTCAGGCTCCTATAATTCACCCCTCCACTTT. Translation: CASSQGHPSGSYNSPLHF.

CDR3 amino acids: CAISETAGTGSHRLFF. Written as DNA, the CDR3 is TGTGCCATCAGTGAGACTGCCGGGACAGGGAGCCATAGACTGTTTTTT. This chain joins TRBV10-3 and TRBJ1-4, with 9 bases aligning to TRBD1. V was pared by 2 bases and J by 13 bases, with 14 bases of the junction left unmatched. This CDR3 spans 16 amino acids. Germline values: CDR1 ENHRY, CDR2 SYGVKD.

CDR3: CSVPGLASRLNEQFF. For the CDR3, the DNA is TGCAGCGTTCCGGGACTAGCAAGCCGACTTAATGAGCAGTTCTTC. The rearrangement joins TRBV29-1 to TRBJ2-1; TRBD2 matches at 9 bases. The CDR3 is 15 residues long. Germline V gives CDR1 SQVTM, CDR2 ANQGSEA. The ends lost 5 bases at V and 7 bases at J; junction bases unmatched: 12.

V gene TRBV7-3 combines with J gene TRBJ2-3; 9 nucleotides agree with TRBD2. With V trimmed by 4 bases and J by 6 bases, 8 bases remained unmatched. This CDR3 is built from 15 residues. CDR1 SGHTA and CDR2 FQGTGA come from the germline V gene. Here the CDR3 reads CASSSAGGRLDTQYF. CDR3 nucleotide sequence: TGTGCCAGCAGCTCAGCGGGAGGCCGGTTGGATACGCAGTATTTT.

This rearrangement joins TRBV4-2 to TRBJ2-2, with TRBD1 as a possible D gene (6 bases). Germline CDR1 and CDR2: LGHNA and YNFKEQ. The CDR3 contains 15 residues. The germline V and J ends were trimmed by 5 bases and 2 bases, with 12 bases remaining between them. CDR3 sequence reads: CASSRTASNTGELFF. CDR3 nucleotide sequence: TGTGCCAGCAGCAGGACAGCCTCTAACACCGGGGAGCTGTTTTTT.

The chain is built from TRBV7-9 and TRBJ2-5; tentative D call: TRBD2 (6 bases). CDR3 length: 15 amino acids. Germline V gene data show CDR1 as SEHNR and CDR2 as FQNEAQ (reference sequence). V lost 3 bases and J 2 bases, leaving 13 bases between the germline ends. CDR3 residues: CASSFSSSEQETQYF. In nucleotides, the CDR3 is TGTGCCAGCAGCTTCTCGTCTAGCGAACAAGAGACCCAGTACTTC.

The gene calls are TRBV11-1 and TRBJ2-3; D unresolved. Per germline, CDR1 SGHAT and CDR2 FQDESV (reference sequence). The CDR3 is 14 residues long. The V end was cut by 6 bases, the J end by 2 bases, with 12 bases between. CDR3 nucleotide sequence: TGTGCCAGCAGATACAGACAAATCACAGATACGCAGTATTTT. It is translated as CASRYRQITDTQYF.

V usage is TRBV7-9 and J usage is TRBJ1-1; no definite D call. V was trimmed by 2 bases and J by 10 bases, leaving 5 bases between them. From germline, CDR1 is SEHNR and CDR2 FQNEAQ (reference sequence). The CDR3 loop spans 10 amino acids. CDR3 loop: CASSLLVAFF. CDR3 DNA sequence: TGTGCCAGCAGCTTACTTGTAGCTTTCTTT.

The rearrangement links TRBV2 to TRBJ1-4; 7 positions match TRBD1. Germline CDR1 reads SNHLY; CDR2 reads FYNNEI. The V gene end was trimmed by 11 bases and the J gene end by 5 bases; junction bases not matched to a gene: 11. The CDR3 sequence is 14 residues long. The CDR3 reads CAGFRDSENEKLFF. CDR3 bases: TGTGCCGGCTTTCGGGACAGCGAAAATGAAAAACTGTTTTTT.

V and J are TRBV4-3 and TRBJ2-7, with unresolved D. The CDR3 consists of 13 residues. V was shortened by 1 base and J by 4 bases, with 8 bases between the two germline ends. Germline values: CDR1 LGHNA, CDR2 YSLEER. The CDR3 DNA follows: TGCGCCAGCAGCCAAGGAACGAGGTACGAGCAGTACTTC. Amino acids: CASSQGTRYEQYF.

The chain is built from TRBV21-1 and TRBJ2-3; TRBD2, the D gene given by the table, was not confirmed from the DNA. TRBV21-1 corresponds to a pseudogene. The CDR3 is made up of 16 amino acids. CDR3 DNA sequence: TGTGCCAGCAGCTTCTTATCCGGTCCTAGCACAGATACGCAGTATTTT. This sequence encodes CASSFLSGPSTDTQYF.

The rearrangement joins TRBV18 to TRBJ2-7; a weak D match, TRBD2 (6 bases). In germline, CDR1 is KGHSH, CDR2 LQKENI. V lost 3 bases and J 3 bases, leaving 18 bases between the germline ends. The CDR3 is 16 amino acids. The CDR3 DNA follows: TGTGCCAGCTCACCGCCCTCGGGAGCGGGCCTCTACGAGCAGTACTTC. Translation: CASSPPSGAGLYEQYF.

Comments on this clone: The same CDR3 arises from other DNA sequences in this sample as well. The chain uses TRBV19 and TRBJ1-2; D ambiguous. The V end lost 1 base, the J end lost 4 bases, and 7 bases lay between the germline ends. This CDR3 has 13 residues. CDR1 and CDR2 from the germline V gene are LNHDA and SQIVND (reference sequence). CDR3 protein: CASSIAGSYGYTF. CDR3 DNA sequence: TGTGCCAGTAGTATAGCCGGGAGCTATGGCTACACCTTC.